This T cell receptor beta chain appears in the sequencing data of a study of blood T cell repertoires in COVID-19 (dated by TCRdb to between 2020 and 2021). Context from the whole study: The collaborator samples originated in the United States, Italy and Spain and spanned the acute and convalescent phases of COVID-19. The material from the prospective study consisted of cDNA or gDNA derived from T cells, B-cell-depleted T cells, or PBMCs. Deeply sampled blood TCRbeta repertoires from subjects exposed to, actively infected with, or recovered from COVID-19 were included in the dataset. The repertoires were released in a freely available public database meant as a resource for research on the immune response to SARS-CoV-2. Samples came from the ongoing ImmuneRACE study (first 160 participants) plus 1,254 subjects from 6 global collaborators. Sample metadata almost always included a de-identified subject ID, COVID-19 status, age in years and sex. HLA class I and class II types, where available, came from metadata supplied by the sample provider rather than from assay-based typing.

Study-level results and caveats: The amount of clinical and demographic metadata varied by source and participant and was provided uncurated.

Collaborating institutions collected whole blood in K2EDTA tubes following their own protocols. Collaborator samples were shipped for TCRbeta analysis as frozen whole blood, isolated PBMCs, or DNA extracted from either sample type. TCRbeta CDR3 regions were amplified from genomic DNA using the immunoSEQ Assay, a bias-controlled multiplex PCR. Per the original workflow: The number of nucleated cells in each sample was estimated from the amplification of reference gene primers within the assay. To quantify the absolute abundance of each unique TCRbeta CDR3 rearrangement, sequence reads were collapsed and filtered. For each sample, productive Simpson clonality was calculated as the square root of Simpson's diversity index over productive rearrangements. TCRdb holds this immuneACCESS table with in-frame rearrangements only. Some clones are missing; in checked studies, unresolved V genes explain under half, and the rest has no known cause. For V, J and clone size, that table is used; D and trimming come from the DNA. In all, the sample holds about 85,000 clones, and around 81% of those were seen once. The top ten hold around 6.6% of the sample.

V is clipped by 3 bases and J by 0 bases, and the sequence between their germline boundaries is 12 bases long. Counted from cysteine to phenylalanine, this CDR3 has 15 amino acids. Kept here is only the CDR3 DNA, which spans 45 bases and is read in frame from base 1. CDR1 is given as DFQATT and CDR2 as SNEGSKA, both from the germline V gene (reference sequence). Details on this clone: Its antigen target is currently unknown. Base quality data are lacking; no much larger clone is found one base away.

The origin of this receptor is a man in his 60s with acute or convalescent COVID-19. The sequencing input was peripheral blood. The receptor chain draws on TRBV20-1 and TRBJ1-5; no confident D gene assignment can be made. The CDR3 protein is CSASPASNSNQPQHF. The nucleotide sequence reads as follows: TGCAGTGCTAGTCCTGCCAGTAATAGCAATCAGCCCCAGCATTTT.